The 3 T cell receptor beta chains in this list originate from one sample, sequenced in a study of blood T cell repertoires in COVID-19 (dated by TCRdb to 2020 to 2021). Library prep was done by the immunoSEQ multiplex PCR assay. The immuneACCESS repertoire file appears here via TCRdb, limited to in-frame rearrangements. These files lack a portion of the clones; in checked studies, under half of the deficit traces to unresolved V genes, and the cause of the others is not known. Present in this sample are about 270,000 clones, 86% of which were seen just once. The ten top clones hold 2.6% of the sample. The sample was PBMCs or T cells enriched from blood (not recorded which). Receptors originate from a woman in her late teens or twenties who had recovered from COVID-19.

This chain connects TRBV5-4 to TRBJ1-2, with TRBD1 matching over 7 bases. The germline gives CDR1 SGHNT, CDR2 YYREEE (reference sequence). There are 15 residues in the CDR3. V lost 0 bases, J lost 3 bases, and 5 bases stayed unmatched. DNA of the CDR3: TGTGCCAGCAGCTTGGACAACAGGGGATACTATGGCTACACCTTC. It codes for CASSLDNRGYYGYTF.

The V and J genes are TRBV18 and TRBJ1-4; 7 bases match TRBD1. Germline CDR1 reads KGHSH; CDR2 reads LQKENI. The V segment lost 1 base and the J segment 0 bases; nucleotides outside the gene matches: 8. The CDR3 sequence is 18 residues long. The CDR3 loop reads CASSPLGQDFATNEKLFF. In DNA, the CDR3 is TGTGCCAGCTCACCACTAGGACAGGACTTTGCAACTAATGAAAAACTGTTTTTT.

The chain is built from TRBV27 and TRBJ2-1, with D possibly being TRBD2 (6 bases). The CDR3 is 14 residues long. Germline CDR1 is MNHEY and CDR2 is SMNVEV (reference sequence). V was clipped by 6 bases and J by 6 bases, with 15 bases between them. This CDR3 reads CASSFAGNINEQFF. In DNA, the CDR3 is TGTGCCAGCAGCTTCGCGGGAAATATCAATGAGCAGTTCTTC.